Shown below are 15 T cell receptor beta chains from a single sample sequenced in a study of human T cells and chemical hapten exposure. TCRdb redid the calling of the RACE reads with MiXCR, one entry per CDR3 protein. The sample lists 350,000 to 400,000 distinct CDR3 sequences; more than 4.5% were seen once. As to time point: pre-sensitization, week 0. Treatment denoted: therapeutic diphenylcyclopropenone sensitization with weekly scalp DPC. Sequencing used whole blood, obtained in connection with sensitization to the hapten diphenylcyclopropenone (DPC). Receptors originate from a woman in her fifties or sixties with alopecia areata. Some clones in this sample may be carry-over from other donors' samples.

In its sample, this clonotype was seen many times. This sequence joins TRBV5-1 and TRBJ2-2; maybe TRBD1 (6 bases). Trimming left V 4 bases short and J 0 bases short, with 13 bases between. The germline gives CDR1 SGHRS, CDR2 YFSETQ. The CDR3 extends over 16 amino acids. In DNA form, the CDR3 reads TGCGCCAGCAGCCTTAAACAGGGTTCGAACACCGGGGAGCTGTTTTTT. This encodes CASSLKQGSNTGELFF.

This chain links TRBV20-1 with TRBJ1-1; unclear D gene. The V gene lost 0 bases and the J gene lost 1 base, with 9 bases spanning the gap. The CDR3 spans 14 residues. Looked up from germline, CDR1 is DFQATT and CDR2 is SNEGSKA (reference sequence). The CDR3 nucleotides read TGCAGTGCTAGAGAACGTATTTCGAACACTGAAGCTTTCTTT. It translates to CSARERISNTEAFF.

This clonotype was detected many times. This chain uses TRBV18 with TRBJ2-3; 9 positions agree with TRBD2. Trimming removed 3 bases from V and 6 bases from J; junction bases left unmatched: 7. The CDR3 runs 15 residues. CDR1 KGHSH and CDR2 LQKENI come from the germline V gene. The CDR3: CASSPIAGVGDTQYF. CDR3 coding DNA: TGTGCCAGCTCACCCATAGCGGGAGTGGGTGATACGCAGTATTTT.

In regard to this clonotype: It may be a read error: a sequence one base away is much more abundant. The chain carries TRBV10-3 and TRBJ2-1; a possible D gene is TRBD1 (6 bases). CDR1 and CDR2 from the germline V gene are ENHRY and SYGVKD. This CDR3 is 15 amino acids long. DNA of the CDR3: TGTGCCATCCTCCTCCAAGGACAGTCCTACACTGAGCAGTTCTTC. The encoded protein is CAILLQGQSYTEQFF.

This clonotype was picked up a small number of times. The chain recombines TRBV27 with TRBJ2-7; tentatively, D is TRBD2 (5 bases). In germline, CDR1 is MNHEY, CDR2 SMNVEV (reference sequence). This CDR3 is 13 amino acids long. Trimming stripped 0 bases from V and 6 bases from J, with 9 bases between. For the CDR3, the DNA is TGTGCCAGCAGTTTATCGCCTAGCCGCGAGCAGTACTTC. It is translated as CASSLSPSREQYF.

The V call is TRBV27, the J call TRBJ1-1; possibly TRBD1 for D (5 bases). This CDR3 region has 14 residues. CDR1 MNHEY and CDR2 SMNVEV come from the germline V gene (reference sequence). Trimming shortened V by 6 bases and J by 4 bases, and 15 bases separated the two germline ends. The chain's CDR3 is CASSPDRLFTEAFF. CDR3 DNA sequence: TGTGCCAGCAGCCCCGACAGACTTTTCACTGAAGCTTTCTTT.

The chain combines TRBV18 with TRBJ1-1; possibly TRBD1 for D (5 bases). The CDR3 is 17 residues long. Trimming took 2 bases from V and 0 from J, leaving 16 bases between them. Germline CDR1 is KGHSH and CDR2 is LQKENI. The CDR3 DNA reads as TGTGCCAGCTCACCAGGCACAACAGGAGCAATGAACACTGAAGCTTTCTTT. This encodes CASSPGTTGAMNTEAFF.

This clonotype occurred many times. The chain has TRBV29-1 and TRBJ2-7, with a weak D call TRBD2 (6 bases). Germline loops: CDR1 SQVTM, CDR2 ANQGSEA. This CDR3 is built from 11 residues. This chain's CDR3 is CSVEVRGTLTV. CDR3 nucleotide sequence: TGCAGCGTTGAAGTCCGCGGGACGCTTACAGTC.

CDR3 region: CASSLVGTGNEKLFF. The CDR3 coding sequence is TGTGCCAGCAGCCTAGTTGGGACAGGGAATGAAAAACTGTTTTTT. The chain has TRBV11-2 and TRBJ1-4; 9 nucleotides agree with TRBD1. The CDR3 is 15 residues long. Trimming at V came to 5 bases and at J to 5 bases, leaving 6 bases not matched to a gene. From germline, CDR1 is SGHAT and CDR2 FQNNGV.

This clonotype occurred many times. The chain recombines TRBV11-2 with TRBJ2-5; 11 bases line up with TRBD1. V shed 4 bases and J 5 bases; nucleotides not matched to a gene: 6. CDR1 SGHAT and CDR2 FQNNGV come from the germline V gene. The CDR3 is 15 amino acids. The CDR3 coding sequence is TGTGCCAGCAGCTACGGACAGGGGGCCAGGGAGACCCAGTACTTC. Residues: CASSYGQGARETQYF.

This clonotype has ten or more counts. This chain connects TRBV12-3 or TRBV12-4 to TRBJ2-6; 10 nucleotides match TRBD2. V shed 6 bases and J 0 bases; nucleotides not matched to a gene: 5. The CDR3 consists of 17 residues. The CDR3 nucleotides are TGTGCCAGCAGCGGACTAGCGGTATTCTCTGGGGCCAACGTCCTGACTTTC. This sequence encodes CASSGLAVFSGANVLTF.

The chain uses TRBV7-2 and TRBJ2-5; D gene unclear. The CDR3 contains 14 residues. The germline CDR1 and CDR2 sequences are SGHTA and FQGNSA. V lost 2 bases to trimming and J lost 0 bases, with 7 bases between them. The CDR3 DNA reads TGTGCCAGCAGCTTACGGCGGAACCAAGAGACCCAGTACTTC. Its protein is CASSLRRNQETQYF. Based on the CDR3 plus reference TRBV7-2 and TRBJ2-5, the full variable domain is GAGVSQSPSNKVTEKGKDVELRCDPISGHTALYWYRQSLGQGLEFLIYFQGNSAPDKSGLPSDRFSAERTGGSVSTLTIQRTQQEDSAVYLCASSLRRNQETQYFGPGTRLLVL.

The sample holds a few counts of this clonotype. This rearrangement joins TRBV20-1 to TRBJ2-3, with no clear D. There are 13 residues in the CDR3. Germline V CDR1 and CDR2: DFQATT, SNEGSKA (reference sequence). Trimming left V 7 bases short and J 0 bases short, with 11 bases between. The CDR3 DNA is TGCAGTGTAGTGGCAGCTAGCACAGATACGCAGTATTTT. Translating gives CSVVAASTDTQYF.

The chain couples TRBV28 to TRBJ2-7; D is perhaps TRBD2 (6 bases). The CDR3 covers 15 residues. Trimming left V 6 bases short and J 2 bases short, with 17 bases between. The germline CDR1 and CDR2 sequences are MDHEN and SYDVKM. The CDR3 DNA follows: TGTGCCAGCAGCCCCACCGGGGGAGCGGCCTACGAGCAGTACTTC. This codes for CASSPTGGAAYEQYF.

The sample holds many counts of this clonotype. The CDR3 DNA sequence: TGTGCCACCAGTGATGGGAAGCGGGGGCTCACAGATACGCAGTATTTT. The encoded protein is CATSDGKRGLTDTQYF. V usage is TRBV24-1 and J usage is TRBJ2-3; 8 bases are a match to TRBD2. Trimming at V came to 3 bases and at J to 2 bases, leaving 6 bases not matched to a gene. This CDR3 region has 16 residues. Germline-derived CDR1 and CDR2 are KGHDR and SFDVKD.